Shown below are 12 T cell receptor beta chains from a single sample sequenced in a study of shared clonotypes between healthy human individuals. Some clones are missing from TCRdb's copy, which holds only in-frame ones; the method was immunoSEQ multiplex PCR. The sample has 1.5 million to 2.5 million clones, about 95% seen once. Naive CD8 cells comprised CD45RO-negative, CCR7-positively selected cells, excluding terminally differentiated effector memory CD45RA+ cells. Sequenced: naive CD8+ T cells sorted from blood. These receptors were obtained from a young man in good health.

This sequence joins TRBV9 and TRBJ2-1, with D perhaps TRBD2 (6 bases). The CDR3 consists of 15 residues. Germline CDR1 reads SGDLS; CDR2 reads YYNGEE. V lost 0 bases, J lost 2 bases, and 9 bases lay in between. The CDR3 DNA is TGTGCCAGCAGCGTAGCGGGAGCAGCCTACAATGAGCAGTTCTTC. Amino acid sequence: CASSVAGAAYNEQFF.

The chain combines TRBV19 with TRBJ2-7, with D possibly TRBD1 on 6 matching bases. The CDR3 totals 13 residues. Germline V lookup: CDR1 LNHDA, CDR2 SQIVND (reference sequence). V was cut by 3 bases and J by 5 bases, with 11 bases left in between. CDR3 DNA: TGTGCCAGTAGTATCAACAGGGAAAACGAGCAGTACTTC. It yields the protein CASSINRENEQYF.

V usage is TRBV29-1 and J usage is TRBJ2-1; TRBD2 might be the D (5 bases). The CDR3 has 15 amino acids. Germline CDR1 and CDR2: SQVTM and ANQGSEA. Trimming stripped 2 bases from V and 6 bases from J, with 17 bases between. CDR3 DNA sequence: TGCAGCGTTGAATTTGTGTTAGTCGGAGGCAATGAGCAGTTCTTC. As protein: CSVEFVLVGGNEQFF.

The rearrangement links TRBV7-9 to TRBJ2-1, with TRBD1 matching over 11 bases. The CDR3 spans 15 residues. The V gene end was trimmed by 5 bases and the J gene end by 7 bases; junction bases not matched to a gene: 7. In germline, CDR1 is SEHNR, CDR2 FQNEAQ (reference sequence). The CDR3 spells CASSRGQGAFNEQFF. As DNA, the CDR3 is TGTGCCAGCAGCCGAGGACAGGGGGCCTTTAATGAGCAGTTCTTC.

With respect to this clone: In the same sample, other DNA sequences code for this CDR3. This chain connects TRBV27 to TRBJ2-7; 9 bases match TRBD2. J gave up 2 bases and V 3 bases, and 5 bases lay outside the gene matches. Germline loops: CDR1 MNHEY, CDR2 SMNVEV (reference sequence). CDR3 size: 15 residues. The CDR3 sequence: CASSFLTSGTYEQYF. CDR3 sequence (DNA): TGTGCCAGCAGTTTTTTGACTAGCGGAACCTACGAGCAGTACTTC.

The chain recombines TRBV28 with TRBJ1-3; TRBD1 matches 8 bases. Germline V gene sequence: CDR1 MDHEN, CDR2 SYDVKM. J lost 0 bases, V lost 4 bases, and 5 bases had no gene match. The CDR3 totals 16 residues. The CDR3 nucleotides are TGTGCCAGCAGTTCACCCACAGGGGGCTCTGGAAACACCATATATTTT. Residues: CASSSPTGGSGNTIYF.

V gene TRBV7-2 combines with J gene TRBJ2-7, with 10 bases aligning to TRBD1. This CDR3 comprises 16 residues. V lost 1 base to trimming and J lost 4 bases; unmatched junction nucleotides: 7. CDR1 is SGHTA, CDR2 FQGNSA, per germline. CDR3 loop: CASSLVPGQGLYEQYF. Written as DNA, the CDR3 is TGTGCCAGCAGCTTAGTGCCGGGACAGGGGCTTTACGAGCAGTACTTC.

The chain is built from TRBV2 and TRBJ2-1; TRBD1 aligns across 7 bases. CDR1 and CDR2 from the germline V gene are SNHLY and FYNNEI. The CDR3 has 13 amino acids. CDR3 nucleotide sequence: TGTGATTCACAGGGGAACTCCTACAATGAGCAGTTCTTC. Its protein is CDSQGNSYNEQFF. The whole variable domain, filled in from reference TRBV2 and TRBJ2-1, reads EPEVTQTPSHQVTQMGQEVILRCVPISNHLYFYWYRQILGQKVEFLVSFYNNEISEKSEIFDDQFSVERPDGSNFTLKIRSTKLEDSAMYFCDSQGNSYNEQFFGPGTRLTVL.

This chain uses TRBV27 with TRBJ1-2; the D gene is possibly TRBD1 (6 bases). This CDR3 is 14 amino acids long. V lost 3 bases and J 6 bases, leaving 14 bases between the germline ends. Germline V gives CDR1 MNHEY, CDR2 SMNVEV (reference sequence). CDR3 DNA sequence: TGTGCCAGCAGTTTCTTGGGGGGCTCCCATGGCTACACCTTC. Protein sequence: CASSFLGGSHGYTF.

The chain is built from TRBV25-1 and TRBJ2-6, with D maybe TRBD1 (6 bases). Trimming cost V 9 bases and J 3 bases, with 18 bases left between them. This CDR3 has 16 residues. CDR1 is MGHDK, CDR2 SYGVNS, per germline. The CDR3 reads CASARGWGSGANVLTF. The CDR3 region has the DNA TGTGCCAGTGCGAGGGGGTGGGGTAGTGGGGCCAACGTCCTGACTTTC.

This chain joins TRBV9 and TRBJ2-7; 7 bases map to TRBD2. With 3 bases clipped from V and 8 bases from J, the junction kept 8 bases outside the gene matches. The CDR3 covers 13 residues. Germline values: CDR1 SGDLS, CDR2 YYNGEE. The CDR3 bases are TGTGCCAGCAGCGAGGATAGCGGGCTCAAGCAGTACTTC. Amino acid sequence: CASSEDSGLKQYF.

This chain links TRBV12-1 with TRBJ1-5; TRBD1 is the table's D call and was not checked against the DNA. TRBV12-1 is described as a pseudogene. The CDR3 sequence is 16 residues long. This chain's CDR3 is CASSPPTEMSNQPQHF. As DNA, the CDR3 is TGTGCCAGCAGCCCACCGACAGAGATGAGCAATCAGCCCCAGCATTTT.